Below are 32 T cell receptor beta chains sequenced from a single sample in a study of response to subunit inactivated influenza vaccine. TCRdb re-derived calls from the RT-PCR reads in MiXCR, one entry per CDR3 protein. Of a few hundred thousand distinct CDR3 sequences in the sample, approximately 14% were seen once. Sequenced material: PBMCs from blood, taken approximately 13 days after vaccination. These receptors were obtained from a man aged 50 or older who received an inactivated influenza vaccine.

The rearrangement uses TRBV7-6 and TRBJ1-1, with TRBD1 as a possible D gene (5 bases). The germline V and J ends were trimmed by 4 bases and 1 base, with 10 bases remaining between them. The germline V gene has CDR1 SGHVS and CDR2 FNYEAQ. The CDR3 has 14 amino acids. CDR3 protein: CASSSGVWNTEAFF. The CDR3 DNA follows: TGTGCCAGCAGCTCGGGGGTTTGGAACACTGAAGCTTTCTTT. Full variable domain (missing parts from reference TRBV7-6 and TRBJ1-1): GAGVSQSPRYKVTKRGQDVALRCDPISGHVSLYWYRQALGQGPEFLTYFNYEAQQDKSGLPNDRFSAERPEGSISTLTIQRTEQRDSAMYRCASSSGVWNTEAFFGQGTRLTVV.

This clonotype was seen many times. V and J are TRBV10-3 and TRBJ2-7, with 10 positions matching TRBD2. CDR3 length equals 13 residues. With V trimmed by 4 bases and J by 4 bases, 1 base remained unmatched. Germline V lookup: CDR1 ENHRY, CDR2 SYGVKD. The CDR3 loop reads CAISGTSGYEQYF. In nucleotides, the CDR3 is TGTGCCATCAGTGGGACTAGCGGATACGAGCAGTACTTC.

The genes are TRBV12-3 or TRBV12-4 and TRBJ1-2, with D maybe TRBD1 (5 bases). V dropped 10 bases and J dropped 8 bases, with 17 bases sitting between them. The CDR3 loop spans 12 amino acids. CDR3 bases: TGTGCCACCATCCGGGGACTTGGGGGCTACACCTTC. This codes for CATIRGLGGYTF.

This clonotype was counted only a few times. The V and J genes are TRBV29-1 and TRBJ1-2, with D possibly being TRBD1 (6 bases). The CDR3 runs 15 residues. Deletions cut 8 bases from V and 2 bases from J, with 21 bases between. From germline, CDR1 is SQVTM and CDR2 ANQGSEA. CDR3 coding DNA: TGCAGCTCAAGGGGAGGGGACAAGGGGAACTATGGCTACACCTTC. Amino acid sequence: CSSRGGDKGNYGYTF. The full variable domain, in which reference TRBV29-1 and TRBJ1-2 provide the parts outside the CDR3, is SAVISQKPSRDICQRGTSLTIQCQVDSQVTMMFWYRQQPGQSLTLIATANQGSEATYESGFVIDKFPISRPNLTFSTLTVSNMSPEDSSIYLCSSRGGDKGNYGYTFGSGTRLTVV.

CDR3 in amino acids: CASSSMGQSYEQYF. The DNA for the CDR3 is TGTGCCAGCAGTAGTATGGGACAGTCCTACGAGCAGTACTTC. This chain connects TRBV27 to TRBJ2-7; 7 nucleotides align to TRBD1. The junction had 5 bases not matched to a gene; V was cut back by 5 bases and J by 1 base. Germline CDR1 is MNHEY and CDR2 is SMNVEV (reference sequence). CDR3 size: 14 residues.

In this sample, this clonotype turned up a few times. CDR3 residues: CASSFYHPNTEAFF. The DNA for the CDR3 is TGTGCCAGCAGTTTCTACCATCCGAACACTGAAGCTTTCTTT. The chain joins TRBV12-3 or TRBV12-4 to TRBJ1-1; D ambiguous. Trimming stripped 3 bases from V and 1 base from J, with 9 bases between. The CDR3 contains 14 residues.

This clonotype was seen a handful of times. The chain combines TRBV5-1 with TRBJ2-1; 11 bases align to TRBD2. The CDR3 covers 17 residues. CDR1 is SGHRS, CDR2 YFSETQ, per germline. Trimming cost V 1 base and J 0 bases; bases outside gene matches: 3. CDR3 protein: CASSLLAGGPSYNEQFF. In nucleotides, the CDR3 is TGCGCCAGCAGCTTGTTAGCGGGAGGGCCCTCCTACAATGAGCAGTTCTTC.

This clonotype has a count of ten or more. The V gene is TRBV28, the J gene TRBJ2-1, with D perhaps matching TRBD1 or TRBD2 (5 bases each). V shed 5 bases and J shed 6 bases, with 23 bases lying between them. Germline CDR1 is MDHEN and CDR2 is SYDVKM. The CDR3 consists of 17 residues. The CDR3 spells CASSVAGRRGSLNEQFF. The DNA for the CDR3 is TGTGCCAGCAGTGTCGCGGGTCGTAGGGGTTCCCTCAATGAGCAGTTCTTC.

A few counts support this clonotype. The chain links TRBV20-1 to TRBJ2-7; D might be TRBD2 (5 bases). The V gene's germline CDR1 is DFQATT and CDR2 SNEGSKA (reference sequence). V lost 0 bases and J 6 bases, leaving 15 bases between the germline ends. This CDR3 has 14 residues. The CDR3 here is CSARDGYGVREQYF. The CDR3 bases are TGCAGTGCTAGAGATGGTTACGGGGTACGCGAGCAGTACTTC.

This clonotype was counted at least ten times. CDR3 nucleotide sequence: TGTGCCAGCAGCCAGGGAGCACCGAGCACAGATACGCAGTATTTT. Its translation is CASSQGAPSTDTQYF. The chain carries TRBV2 and TRBJ2-3; D may match TRBD1 or TRBD2 (5 bases each). CDR1 and CDR2 from the germline V gene are SNHLY and FYNNEI. The CDR3 has 15 amino acids. V was pared by 6 bases and J by 0 bases, with 13 bases between.

This clonotype showed up just a few times. The chain has TRBV9 and TRBJ1-1; 10 nucleotides line up with TRBD1. V dropped 3 bases and J dropped 6; count of bases not matched to a gene: 5. CDR1 and CDR2 from the germline V gene are SGDLS and YYNGEE. The CDR3 spans 14 residues. The CDR3 DNA follows: TGTGCCAGCAGCGACCGGGACAGGGGCTCTGAAGCTTTCTTT. This gives the protein CASSDRDRGSEAFF. The full variable domain, with the rest looked up from reference TRBV9 and TRBJ1-1, is DSGVTQTPKHLITATGQRVTLRCSPRSGDLSVYWYQQSLDQGLQFLIQYYNGEERAKGNILERFSAQQFPDLHSELNLSSLELGDSALYFCASSDRDRGSEAFFGQGTRLTVV.

This clonotype was seen only a few times. This chain uses TRBV29-1 with TRBJ1-1, with 9 bases aligning to TRBD1. From germline, CDR1 is SQVTM and CDR2 ANQGSEA. The CDR3 runs 14 residues. Trimming cost V 7 bases and J 0 bases; bases outside gene matches: 6. The CDR3 reads CSATTGGMNTEAFF. The CDR3 nucleotides read TGCAGCGCTACGACAGGGGGAATGAACACTGAAGCTTTCTTT.

CDR3 region: CSARATSVGLNEQFF. CDR3 coding DNA: TGCAGTGCTAGAGCTACTAGCGTTGGGCTCAATGAGCAGTTCTTC. The chain combines TRBV20-1 with TRBJ2-1, with TRBD2 identical over 7 bases. This CDR3 is built from 15 residues. V was clipped by 1 base and J by 6 bases; unmatched bases: 9. Germline V gives CDR1 DFQATT, CDR2 SNEGSKA (reference sequence).

The CDR3 loop reads CASRGPGQGPEQYF. The DNA for the CDR3 is TGTGCCAGTAGAGGACCGGGACAGGGTCCCGAGCAGTACTTC. V is TRBV19 and J is TRBJ2-7; 9 positions match TRBD1. CDR3 length: 14 residues. The germline gives CDR1 LNHDA, CDR2 SQIVND (reference sequence). V gave up 6 bases and J gave up 6 bases; unmatched junction bases: 9.

The chain couples TRBV5-4 to TRBJ1-6; perhaps TRBD1 as D (6 bases). Trimming removed 2 bases at V and 9 bases at J, with 12 bases between. The CDR3 has 14 residues. The germline V gene has CDR1 SGHNT and CDR2 YYREEE (reference sequence). CDR3 bases: TGTGCCAGCAGCTTACGGGGGGCTGCTTCACCCCTCCACTTT. As protein: CASSLRGAASPLHF.

This rearrangement joins TRBV25-1 to TRBJ2-3; 11 nucleotides agree with TRBD2. Trimming took 4 bases from V and 4 from J; bases not matched to a gene: 10. CDR3 size: 17 residues. Germline V gene lookup returns CDR1 MGHDK and CDR2 SYGVNS. CDR3 residues: CASSVLAGESGPDTQYF. CDR3 DNA: TGTGCCAGCAGTGTACTAGCGGGGGAGAGTGGGCCAGATACGCAGTATTTT.

This clonotype was found a few times. The chain links TRBV5-1 to TRBJ2-2; D is uncertain. Trimming took 0 bases from V and 1 from J, leaving 10 bases between them. CDR1 SGHRS and CDR2 YFSETQ come from the germline V gene. The length of the CDR3 is 16 residues. DNA for the CDR3: TGCGCCAGCAGCTTGGTGTTCGCGAGGAACACCGGGGAGCTGTTTTTT. It is translated as CASSLVFARNTGELFF.

This clonotype was seen more than once but under ten times. The chain uses TRBV15 and TRBJ1-2, with a possible D match to TRBD1 (6 bases). CDR1 LNHNV and CDR2 YYDKDF come from the germline V gene (reference sequence). The CDR3 is 13 amino acids. V dropped 5 bases and J dropped 7 bases, with 14 bases sitting between them. CDR3 loop: CATSPREGGGYTF. As DNA, the CDR3 is TGTGCCACCAGCCCCCGGGAAGGGGGTGGCTACACCTTC.

The V and J genes are TRBV4-3 and TRBJ2-7, with TRBD1 matching 8 bases. The CDR3 has 15 residues. Germline V gene sequence: CDR1 LGHNA, CDR2 YSLEER. The J segment lost 1 base and the V segment lost 2 bases, leaving 4 bases of the junction unmatched. Here the CDR3 DNA reads TGCGCCAGCAGCCAACAGACAGGGGAGTCCTACGAGCAGTACTTC. Translated, it gives CASSQQTGESYEQYF.

This clonotype was observed a few times. The rearrangement uses TRBV4-3 and TRBJ2-1; D gene uncertain. The CDR3 runs 15 residues. V was shortened by 0 bases and J by 5 bases, with 11 bases between the two germline ends. Germline V gene lookup returns CDR1 LGHNA and CDR2 YSLEER. In nucleotides, the CDR3 is TGCGCCAGCAGCCAAGATCTTCAGACGGACAATGAGCAGTTCTTC. It is translated as CASSQDLQTDNEQFF.

The chain combines TRBV9 with TRBJ2-3; 10 bases are shared with TRBD2. The CDR3 runs 17 residues. Trimming cost V 5 bases and J 2 bases; bases outside gene matches: 11. Germline V gene sequence: CDR1 SGDLS, CDR2 YYNGEE. CDR3 bases: TGTGCCAGCAGTGGGACTAGCGCGAGTGGTAACACAGATACGCAGTATTTT. Protein sequence: CASSGTSASGNTDTQYF.

The rearrangement links TRBV14 to TRBJ2-5; D remains ambiguous. Trimming removed 2 bases at V and 5 bases at J, with 18 bases between. The length of the CDR3 is 16 residues. Per germline, CDR1 SGHDN and CDR2 FVKESK. This chain's CDR3 is CASSQWWATSAETQYF. The CDR3 bases are TGTGCCAGCAGCCAATGGTGGGCGACTTCCGCGGAGACCCAGTACTTC.

This clonotype appeared a few times. The chain combines TRBV4-3 with TRBJ2-2, with D perhaps TRBD1 (5 bases). Trimming left V 0 bases short and J 4 bases short, with 9 bases between. This CDR3 contains 15 residues. CDR1 and CDR2 from the germline V gene are LGHNA and YSLEER. The CDR3 DNA is TGCGCCAGCAGCCAAGATCCAGGGTTCACCGGGGAGCTGTTTTTT. It translates to CASSQDPGFTGELFF.

The rearrangement joins TRBV4-2 to TRBJ1-1; D is uncertain. The V end was cut by 0 bases, the J end by 3 bases, with 8 bases between. The V gene's germline CDR1 is LGHNA and CDR2 YNFKEQ. The CDR3 covers 14 residues. The CDR3 reads CASSQERRDTEAFF. The CDR3 nucleotides read TGTGCCAGCAGCCAAGAGAGGAGGGACACTGAAGCTTTCTTT.

The rearrangement links TRBV5-1 to TRBJ1-1, with D uncertain. Germline loops: CDR1 SGHRS, CDR2 YFSETQ. V lost 0 bases, J lost 6 bases, and 15 bases lay in between. The CDR3 is 15 amino acids. CDR3 in DNA: TGCGCCAGCAGCTTGGGGTGGGTCCAAGCCTCTGAAGCTTTCTTT. It encodes CASSLGWVQASEAFF. Variable domain in full (rest from reference TRBV5-1 and TRBJ1-1): KAGVTQTPRYLIKTRGQQVTLSCSPISGHRSVSWYQQTPGQGLQFLFEYFSETQRNKGNFPGRFSGRQFSNSRSEMNVSTLELGDSALYLCASSLGWVQASEAFFGQGTRLTVV.

The chain is built from TRBV10-1 and TRBJ2-2; D remains unclear. Germline V lookup: CDR1 WNHNN, CDR2 SYGVQD (reference sequence). The CDR3 has 14 amino acids. V was shortened by 5 bases and J by 1 base, with 8 bases between the two germline ends. The chain's CDR3 is CASSINWNTGELFF. The CDR3 nucleotides read TGCGCCAGCAGTATCAATTGGAACACCGGGGAGCTGTTTTTT.

This clonotype was found a few times. This chain joins TRBV29-1 and TRBJ1-6, with 8 bases lining up with TRBD1. CDR3 length: 14 amino acids. Germline CDR1 and CDR2: SQVTM and ANQGSEA. The V gene end was trimmed by 6 bases and the J gene end by 7 bases; junction bases not matched to a gene: 8. For the CDR3, the DNA is TGCAGCGTCTCAACCGGGACAGGCAATTCACCCCTCCACTTT. It specifies CSVSTGTGNSPLHF.

This clonotype was counted many times. The chain couples TRBV3-1 to TRBJ1-4; tentative D call: TRBD1 (6 bases). The CDR3 totals 15 residues. V lost 2 bases to trimming and J lost 8 bases, with 15 bases between them. Germline CDR1 and CDR2: LGHDT and YNNKEL (reference sequence). The CDR3 loop is CASSQNPGAGEKLFF. The CDR3 DNA is TGTGCCAGCAGCCAAAATCCAGGGGCAGGAGAAAAACTGTTTTTT.

This clonotype showed up just once. The chain combines TRBV6-5 with TRBJ2-3; 12 nucleotides align to TRBD2. This CDR3 is built from 16 residues. With V trimmed by 2 bases and J by 5 bases, 5 bases remained unmatched. CDR1 is MNHEY and CDR2 is SVGAGI in the germline V gene. In DNA, the CDR3 is TGTGCCAGCAGTTACCCTAGCGGGGGGGCAAAAGATACGCAGTATTTT. The encoded protein is CASSYPSGGAKDTQYF.

The chain has TRBV28 and TRBJ2-7; D is perhaps TRBD1 (5 bases). The CDR3 spans 15 residues. Germline values: CDR1 MDHEN, CDR2 SYDVKM. The V end lost 2 bases, the J end lost 6 bases, and 17 bases lay between the germline ends. The CDR3 loop is CASSLNVGPTREQYF. CDR3 sequence (DNA): TGTGCCAGCAGTTTAAACGTGGGGCCCACCCGCGAGCAGTACTTC.

The chain couples TRBV4-1 to TRBJ2-4, with 12 bases matching TRBD1. Unmatched junction bases numbered 10, after V lost 3 bases and J lost 7 bases. Germline V gene data show CDR1 as MGHRA and CDR2 as YSYEKL. This CDR3 has 17 residues. The CDR3 protein is CASSHGRDRGLRNIQYF. The CDR3 region has the DNA TGCGCCAGCAGCCATGGCCGGGACAGGGGGCTACGGAACATTCAGTACTTC.

Turning to this clonotype: At one boundary the junction diverges from the germline segment, which might be a read error. The CDR3 spells CTSSQQLAGTDTQYF. The DNA for the CDR3 is TGCACCAGCAGCCAACAACTAGCGGGGACAGATACGCAGTATTTT. J is TRBJ2-3 and V is TRBV4-3, with 10 bases lining up with TRBD2. This CDR3 region has 15 residues. Germline CDR1 and CDR2: LGHNA and YSLEER.